The 5 T cell receptor beta chains listed next were all sequenced from one sample in a study of blood T cells in healthy people across ages. A second PCR, run for roughly 7 to 11 cycles, used a sample-barcoded 5' primer plus a J-beta primer mix. One entry per CDR3 protein, called by TCRdb with MiXCR from the 5' RACE reads. The data show about 780,000 distinct CDR3 sequences, about 62% seen once. Sequenced material: blood. The source of these receptors is a man under 40 in good health.

This clonotype was seen a few times. The V gene is TRBV10-3, the J gene TRBJ2-1; tentative D call: TRBD2 (6 bases). V was pared by 8 bases and J by 8 bases, with 25 bases between. This CDR3 has 16 residues. Germline assignment: CDR1 ENHRY and CDR2 SYGVKD. The CDR3 reads CAIGVRGTPTSDEQFF. As DNA, the CDR3 is TGTGCCATCGGGGTGCGGGGAACCCCCACGTCGGATGAGCAGTTCTTC.

This sequence joins TRBV20-1 and TRBJ1-2; no reliable D call. The CDR3 loop spans 11 amino acids. Between the trimmed V and J ends, which lost 5 bases and 4 bases, there was a span of 8 bases. Germline values: CDR1 DFQATT, CDR2 SNEGSKA (reference sequence). CDR3 DNA: TGCAGTGCTCGCCCTGTCTATGGCTACACCTTC. This translates into CSARPVYGYTF.

This chain uses TRBV9 with TRBJ1-2; no reliable D call. The V gene's germline CDR1 is SGDLS and CDR2 YYNGEE. The CDR3 runs 16 residues. Trimming removed 0 bases at V and 3 bases at J, with 15 bases between. In nucleotides, the CDR3 is TGTGCCAGCAGCGTAGTGGAGGATAAGGACGACTATGGCTACACCTTC. Translation gives CASSVVEDKDDYGYTF.

This chain joins TRBV28 and TRBJ2-3; 7 bases are shared with TRBD2. The germline gives CDR1 MDHEN, CDR2 SYDVKM. CDR3 length: 14 amino acids. The trim removed 7 bases at V and 4 bases at J, leaving 8 bases unmatched. CDR3 region: CASTQTSLADTQYF. The CDR3 DNA sequence: TGTGCCAGCACCCAGACTAGCCTAGCAGATACGCAGTATTTT.

This clonotype was observed a few times. The rearrangement links TRBV15 to TRBJ2-1; 11 positions agree with TRBD2. The length of the CDR3 is 15 residues. With V trimmed by 4 bases and J by 8 bases, 7 bases remained unmatched. In germline, CDR1 is LNHNV, CDR2 YYDKDF (reference sequence). CDR3 DNA sequence: TGTGCCACCAGCACGGGACTAGCGGATGCTGATGAGCAGTTCTTC. It specifies CATSTGLADADEQFF.